This T cell receptor (beta chain) was found in a study of blood T cell repertoires in COVID-19 (TCRdb year 2020). Regarding the research as a whole: Samples from collaborators originated in the United States, Italy and Spain and spanned both the acute and convalescent phases of COVID-19. The material from the prospective study consisted of cDNA or gDNA derived from T cells, B-cell-depleted T cells, or PBMCs. Deeply sampled blood TCRbeta repertoires from subjects exposed to, actively infected with, or recovered from COVID-19 were included in the dataset. The repertoires were released in a freely available public database intended as a resource for research on the immune response to SARS-CoV-2. The samples were drawn from two sources: the first 160 participants of the ongoing ImmuneRACE study, and some 1,300 subjects contributed by 6 global collaborators. Sample metadata almost always included a de-identified subject ID, COVID-19 status, age in years and sex. Where available, HLA class I and class II types were taken from metadata supplied by the sample provider and were not determined by assay-based typing.

Whole blood was collected in K2EDTA tubes by collaborating institutions according to the institutions' own protocols. For TCRbeta analysis, collaborators shipped samples in one of three forms: frozen whole blood, isolated PBMCs, or DNA extracted from either of those sample types. Study-wide conclusions, independent of this receptor: How much clinical and demographic metadata was included differed by source and by participant, and the metadata was provided uncurated.

Concerning this clone: What this receptor recognizes is not known. Base qualities are not recorded, but no much larger clone differs from it by a single base.

The germline V gene (reference sequence) gives CDR1 as LNHNV and CDR2 as YYDKDF. Trimming takes 5 bases from V and 0 bases from J, and the germline ends sit 11 bases apart. Its CDR3 holds 14 amino acids, cysteine through phenylalanine. Only CDR3 DNA is held: 42 bases, read in frame from base 1. TCRbeta CDR3 regions were amplified from genomic DNA by means of the immunoSEQ Assay, a bias-controlled multiplex PCR. In the paper's pipeline: Within the assay, amplification of reference gene primers was used to estimate how many nucleated cells each sample contained. To quantify the absolute abundance of each unique TCRbeta CDR3 rearrangement, sequence reads were collapsed and filtered. For each sample, productive Simpson clonality was calculated as the square root of Simpson's diversity index across productive rearrangements. Entries here come from immuneACCESS through TCRdb and include only in-frame sequences with V and J called. Some clones fail to appear in such tables; in the studies checked, an unresolved V gene covers under half of the shortfall, and the cause of the remainder is unknown. The V and J calls and clone size were taken over from that table, and D and trimming were inferred from the DNA. The sample table contains approximately 57,000 clones; only one count was recorded for about 85% of them. In total, the top ten clones hold around 5.1% of the sample.

This clonotype was sampled from a man between 40 and 49 years old with active COVID-19. Sequenced material: peripheral blood. The sequence is built from TRBV15 and TRBJ2-7; possibly the D gene is TRBD2, per 6 matching bases. This receptor carries the CDR3 CATSEGTGSYEQYF. In nucleotides, the sequence is TGTGCCACCAGCGAGGGGACTGGCTCCTACGAGCAGTACTTC.